This T cell receptor beta chain was sequenced in a study of CD8+ T cells in alopecia areata. The CDR3 runs 15 residues. Germline V gene data show CDR1 as LNHDA and CDR2 as SQIVND (reference sequence). The ends lost 3 bases at V and 1 base at J; junction bases unmatched: 6. Treatment reported: oral pan-JAK inhibitor, 5-10 mg twice daily. As the sequencing template, cDNA was produced by extracting RNA and reverse transcribing it. Method: immunoSEQ multiplex PCR; TCRdb's copy keeps in-frame clones and lacks some. Among 90,000 or so clones listed, 44% were seen once. The source was CD8+ T cells sorted from blood, collected at week 24, from a patient treated with tofacitinib. This chain links TRBV19 with TRBJ2-7; 7 nucleotides line up with TRBD2. The clonotype comes from a human donor with alopecia areata. The CDR3 protein is CASSIFLAESYEQYF. CDR3 sequence (DNA): TGTGCCAGTAGTATTTTTCTAGCGGAGTCCTACGAGCAGTACTTC.